These 3 T cell receptor beta chains originate from one sample sequenced in a study of CD8 T cells in ankylosing spondylitis. TCRdb reprocessed the 5' RACE reads with MiXCR, giving one entry per CDR3 protein. Of 250,000 or so distinct CDR3 sequences in the sample, 20% to 30% were seen once. The sample was blood, either unsorted or a sorted T cell fraction (not recorded which). These receptor sequences come from a male donor with ankylosing spondylitis or in good health (not recorded which).

There are a few counts of this clonotype. The chain recombines TRBV20-1 with TRBJ1-5; D may be TRBD1 (6 bases). Germline CDR1 reads DFQATT; CDR2 reads SNEGSKA (reference sequence). The CDR3 length is 12 residues. The germline V and J ends were trimmed by 6 bases and 10 bases, with 16 bases remaining between them. CDR3 region: CSAATGSSPQHF. CDR3 sequence (DNA): TGCAGTGCAGCGACAGGTTCCTCACCCCAGCATTTT.

This clonotype was picked up many times. This rearrangement joins TRBV5-1 to TRBJ1-5; TRBD1 matches at 7 bases. After removal of 0 bases from V and 4 bases from J, the junction contained 4 bases not matched to a gene. Germline V CDR1 and CDR2: SGHRS, YFSETQ. The CDR3 length is 15 residues. In DNA, the CDR3 is TGCGCCAGCAGCTTGGAGGGGGCCGGGAATCAGCCCCAGCATTTT. Its translation is CASSLEGAGNQPQHF.

The chain couples TRBV5-6 to TRBJ2-1, with D perhaps being TRBD1 or TRBD2 (5 bases each). CDR1 and CDR2 (germline): SGHDT, YYEEEE. V dropped 6 bases and J dropped 1 base, with 11 bases sitting between them. CDR3 length equals 14 residues. CDR3 loop: CASIGTASYNEQFF. Here the CDR3 DNA reads TGTGCCAGCATCGGGACCGCGTCCTACAATGAGCAGTTCTTC.